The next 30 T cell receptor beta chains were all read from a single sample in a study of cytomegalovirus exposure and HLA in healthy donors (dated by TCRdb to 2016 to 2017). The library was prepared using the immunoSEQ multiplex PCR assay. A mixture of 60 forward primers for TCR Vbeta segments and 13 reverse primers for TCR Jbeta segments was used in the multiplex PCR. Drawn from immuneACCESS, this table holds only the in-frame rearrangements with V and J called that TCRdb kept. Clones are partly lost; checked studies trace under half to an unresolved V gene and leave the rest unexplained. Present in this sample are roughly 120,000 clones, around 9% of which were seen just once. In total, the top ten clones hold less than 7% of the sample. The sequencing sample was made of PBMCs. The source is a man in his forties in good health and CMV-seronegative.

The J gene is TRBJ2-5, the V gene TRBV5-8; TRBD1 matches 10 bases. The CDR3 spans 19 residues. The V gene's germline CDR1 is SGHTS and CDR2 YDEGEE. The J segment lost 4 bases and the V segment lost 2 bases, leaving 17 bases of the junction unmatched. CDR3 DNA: TGTGCCAGCAGCTTTTCTAGGACACGACAGGGGGCTATCGGAGAGACCCAGTACTTC. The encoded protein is CASSFSRTRQGAIGETQYF.

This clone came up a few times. CDR3 DNA: TGCGCCAGCAAGGGGGGGAGCTCCTACGAGCAGTACTTC. Amino acids: CASKGGSSYEQYF. The V call is TRBV10-2, the J call TRBJ2-7; possibly TRBD2 for D (7 bases). V lost 7 bases and J 0 bases, leaving 10 bases between the germline ends. The CDR3 has 13 amino acids. Germline loops: CDR1 WSHSY, CDR2 SAAADI.

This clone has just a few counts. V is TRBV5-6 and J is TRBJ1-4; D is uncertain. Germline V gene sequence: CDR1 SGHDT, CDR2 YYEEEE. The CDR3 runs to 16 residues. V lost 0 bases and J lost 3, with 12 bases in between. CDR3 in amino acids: CASSLAGENPNEKLFF. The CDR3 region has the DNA TGTGCCAGCAGCTTGGCCGGGGAGAACCCTAATGAAAAACTGTTTTTT.

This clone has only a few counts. Written as DNA, the CDR3 is TGTGCCAGCAGTTCCGGGACAGCGAACACTGAAGCTTTCTTT. This encodes CASSSGTANTEAFF. The chain joins TRBV27 to TRBJ1-1, with TRBD1 identical over 7 bases. The V and J ends lost 4 bases and 1 base, in that order; junction bases with no gene match: 3. This CDR3 has 14 residues. The germline CDR1 and CDR2 sequences are MNHEY and SMNVEV (reference sequence).

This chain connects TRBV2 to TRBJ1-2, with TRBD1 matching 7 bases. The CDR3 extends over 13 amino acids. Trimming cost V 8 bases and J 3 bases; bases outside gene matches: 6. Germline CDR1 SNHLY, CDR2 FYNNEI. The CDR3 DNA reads TGTGCCAGCCCTGACAGGGCGGACTATGGCTACACCTTC. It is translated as CASPDRADYGYTF.

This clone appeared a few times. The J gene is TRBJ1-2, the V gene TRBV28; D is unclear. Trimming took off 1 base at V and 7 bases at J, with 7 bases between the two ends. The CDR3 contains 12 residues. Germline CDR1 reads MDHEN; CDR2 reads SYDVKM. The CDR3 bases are TGTGCCAGCAGTTTATTTCGGGTTGGCTACACCTTC. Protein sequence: CASSLFRVGYTF.

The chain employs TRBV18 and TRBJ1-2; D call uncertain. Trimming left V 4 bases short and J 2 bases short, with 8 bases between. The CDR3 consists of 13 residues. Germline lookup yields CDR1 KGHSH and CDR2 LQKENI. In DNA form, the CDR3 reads TGTGCCAGCTCACTAGACGGGAACTATGGCTACACCTTC. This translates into CASSLDGNYGYTF.

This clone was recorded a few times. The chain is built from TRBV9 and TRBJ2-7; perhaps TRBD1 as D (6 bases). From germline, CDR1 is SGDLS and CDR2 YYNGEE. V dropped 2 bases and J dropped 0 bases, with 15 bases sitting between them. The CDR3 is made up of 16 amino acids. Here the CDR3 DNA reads TGTGCCAGCAGCGTGGAGGCCGGACAGAGCTCCTACGAGCAGTACTTC. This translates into CASSVEAGQSSYEQYF.

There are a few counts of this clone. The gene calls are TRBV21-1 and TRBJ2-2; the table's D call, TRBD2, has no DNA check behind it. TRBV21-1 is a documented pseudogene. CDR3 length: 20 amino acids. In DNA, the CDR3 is TGTGCCAGCACCCCGATCAGGCTAGCGGGGGACTCCTTTTTCACCGGGGAGCTGTTTTTT. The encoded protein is CASTPIRLAGDSFFTGELFF.

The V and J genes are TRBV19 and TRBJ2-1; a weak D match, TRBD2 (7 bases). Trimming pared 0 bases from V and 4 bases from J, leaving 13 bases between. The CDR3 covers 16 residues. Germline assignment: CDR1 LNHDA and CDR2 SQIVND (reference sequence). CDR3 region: CASSIDDGGLYNEQFF. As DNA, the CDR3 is TGTGCCAGTAGTATAGACGACGGGGGGCTTTACAATGAGCAGTTCTTC.

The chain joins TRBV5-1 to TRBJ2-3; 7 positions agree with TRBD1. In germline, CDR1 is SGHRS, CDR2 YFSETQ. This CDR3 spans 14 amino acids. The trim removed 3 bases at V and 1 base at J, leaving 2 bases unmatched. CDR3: CASSSTGGTDTQYF. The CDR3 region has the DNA TGCGCCAGCAGCTCAACAGGGGGCACAGATACGCAGTATTTT.

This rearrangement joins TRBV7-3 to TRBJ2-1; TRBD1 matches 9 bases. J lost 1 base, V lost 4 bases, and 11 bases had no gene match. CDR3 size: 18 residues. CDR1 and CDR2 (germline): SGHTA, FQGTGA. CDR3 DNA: TGTGCCAGCAGCTCCACCGGGACAGGGTTGGCGTCCTACAATGAGCAGTTCTTC. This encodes CASSSTGTGLASYNEQFF.

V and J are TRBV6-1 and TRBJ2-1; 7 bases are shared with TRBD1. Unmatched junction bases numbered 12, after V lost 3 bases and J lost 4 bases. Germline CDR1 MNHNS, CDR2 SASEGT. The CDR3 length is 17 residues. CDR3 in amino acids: CASSDLRVRGSYNEQFF. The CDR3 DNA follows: TGTGCCAGCAGTGATCTGAGGGTCAGGGGGTCTTACAATGAGCAGTTCTTC.

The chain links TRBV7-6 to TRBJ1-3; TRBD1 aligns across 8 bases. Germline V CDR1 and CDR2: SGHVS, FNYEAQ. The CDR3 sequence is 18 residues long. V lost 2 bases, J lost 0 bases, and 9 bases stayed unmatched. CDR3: CASSLFPGTGDSGNTIYF. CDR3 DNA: TGTGCCAGCAGCTTATTCCCCGGGACAGGAGACTCTGGAAACACCATATATTTT.

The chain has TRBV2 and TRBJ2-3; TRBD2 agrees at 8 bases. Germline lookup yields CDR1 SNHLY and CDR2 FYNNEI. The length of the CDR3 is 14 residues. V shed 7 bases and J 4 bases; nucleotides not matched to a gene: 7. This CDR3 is CASKRLAMPDTQYF. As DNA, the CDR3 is TGTGCCAGCAAAAGACTAGCGATGCCAGATACGCAGTATTTT.

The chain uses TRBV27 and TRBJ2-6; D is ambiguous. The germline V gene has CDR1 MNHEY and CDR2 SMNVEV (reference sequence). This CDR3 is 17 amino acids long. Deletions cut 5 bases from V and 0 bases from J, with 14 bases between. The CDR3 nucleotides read TGTGCCAGCAGTGGCAATATACAATACTCTGGGGCCAACGTCCTGACTTTC. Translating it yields CASSGNIQYSGANVLTF.

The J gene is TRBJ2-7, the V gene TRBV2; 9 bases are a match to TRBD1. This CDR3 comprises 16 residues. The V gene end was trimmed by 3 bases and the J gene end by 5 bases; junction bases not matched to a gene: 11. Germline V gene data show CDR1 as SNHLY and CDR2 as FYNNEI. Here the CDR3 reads CASSDSPGQGFNEQYF. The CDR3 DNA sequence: TGTGCCAGCAGTGATTCACCGGGACAGGGTTTCAACGAGCAGTACTTC.

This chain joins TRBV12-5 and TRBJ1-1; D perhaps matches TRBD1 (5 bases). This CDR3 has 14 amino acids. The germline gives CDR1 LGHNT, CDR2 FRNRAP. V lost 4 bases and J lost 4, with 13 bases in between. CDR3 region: CASGSAPGGTEAFF. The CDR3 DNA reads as TGTGCTAGTGGTTCGGCCCCCGGGGGCACTGAAGCTTTCTTT.

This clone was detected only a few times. The chain's CDR3 is CASSLGGDRENGYTF. DNA of the CDR3: TGTGCCAGCAGCTTAGGAGGCGACAGGGAGAATGGCTACACCTTC. The rearrangement links TRBV7-9 to TRBJ1-2, with 7 bases aligning to TRBD1. The trim removed 1 base at V and 6 bases at J, leaving 8 bases unmatched. Germline CDR1 is SEHNR and CDR2 is FQNEAQ (reference sequence). The CDR3 extends over 15 amino acids.

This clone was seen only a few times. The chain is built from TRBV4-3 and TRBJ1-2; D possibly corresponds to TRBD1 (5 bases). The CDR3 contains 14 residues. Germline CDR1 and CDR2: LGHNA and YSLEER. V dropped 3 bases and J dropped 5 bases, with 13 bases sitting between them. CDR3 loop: CASSQSAGGYGYTF. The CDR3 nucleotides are TGCGCCAGCAGCCAGAGCGCCGGGGGGTATGGCTACACCTTC.

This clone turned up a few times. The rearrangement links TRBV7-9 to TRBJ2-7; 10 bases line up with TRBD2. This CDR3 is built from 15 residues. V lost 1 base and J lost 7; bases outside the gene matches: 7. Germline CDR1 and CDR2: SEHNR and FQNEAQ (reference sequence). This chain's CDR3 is CASSLGVGTSEEQYF. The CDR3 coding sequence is TGTGCCAGCAGCTTAGGGGTTGGGACTAGCGAGGAGCAGTACTTC. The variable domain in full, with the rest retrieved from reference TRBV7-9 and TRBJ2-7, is DTGVSQNPRHKITKRGQNVTFRCDPISEHNRLYWYRQTLGQGPEFLTYFQNEAQLEKSRLLSDRFSAERPKGSFSTLEIQRTEQGDSAMYLCASSLGVGTSEEQYFGPGTRLTVT.

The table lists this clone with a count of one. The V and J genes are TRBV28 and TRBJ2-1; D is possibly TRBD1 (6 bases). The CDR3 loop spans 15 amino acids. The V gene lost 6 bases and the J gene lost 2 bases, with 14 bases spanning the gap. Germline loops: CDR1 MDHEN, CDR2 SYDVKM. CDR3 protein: CASSLPGHPYNEQFF. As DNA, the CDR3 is TGTGCCAGCAGCCTTCCGGGACACCCCTACAATGAGCAGTTCTTC.

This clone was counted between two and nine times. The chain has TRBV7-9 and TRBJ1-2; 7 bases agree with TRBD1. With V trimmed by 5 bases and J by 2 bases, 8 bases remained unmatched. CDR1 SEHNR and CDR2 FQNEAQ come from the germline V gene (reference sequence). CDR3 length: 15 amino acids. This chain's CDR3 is CASSPSRDRNYGYTF. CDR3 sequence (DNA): TGTGCCAGCAGCCCGTCCCGGGACAGAAACTATGGCTACACCTTC.

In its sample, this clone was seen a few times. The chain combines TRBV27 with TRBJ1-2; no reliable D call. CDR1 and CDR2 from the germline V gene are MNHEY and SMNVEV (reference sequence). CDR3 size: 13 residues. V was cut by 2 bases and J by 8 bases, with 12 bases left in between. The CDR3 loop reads CASSLHKYEGYTF. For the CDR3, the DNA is TGTGCCAGCAGTTTACATAAGTATGAGGGCTACACCTTC.

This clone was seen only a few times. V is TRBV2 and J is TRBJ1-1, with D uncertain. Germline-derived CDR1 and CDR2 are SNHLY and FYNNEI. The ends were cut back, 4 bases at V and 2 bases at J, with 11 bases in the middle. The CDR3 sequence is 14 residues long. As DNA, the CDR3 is TGTGCCAGCAGTGCGTCGGTAATCAACACTGAAGCTTTCTTT. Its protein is CASSASVINTEAFF.

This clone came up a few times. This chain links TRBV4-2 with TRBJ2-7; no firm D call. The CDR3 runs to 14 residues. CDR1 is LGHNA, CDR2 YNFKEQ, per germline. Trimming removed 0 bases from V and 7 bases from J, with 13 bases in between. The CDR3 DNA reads TGTGCCAGCAGCCAAGACCCGACTCCCACGGAGCAGTACTTC. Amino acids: CASSQDPTPTEQYF.

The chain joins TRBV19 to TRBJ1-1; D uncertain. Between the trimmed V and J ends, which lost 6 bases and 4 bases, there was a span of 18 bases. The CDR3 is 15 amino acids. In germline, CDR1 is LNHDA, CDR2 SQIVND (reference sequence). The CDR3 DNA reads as TGTGCCAGTAGCACAGCAACGGGGAGGATCACTGAAGCTTTCTTT. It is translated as CASSTATGRITEAFF.

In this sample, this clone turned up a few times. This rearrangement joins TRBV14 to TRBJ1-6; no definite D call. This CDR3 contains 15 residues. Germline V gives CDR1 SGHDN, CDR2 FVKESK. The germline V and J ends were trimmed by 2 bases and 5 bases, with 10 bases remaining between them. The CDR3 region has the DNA TGTGCCAGCAGCCAAAGAACTTCTGATAATTCACCCCTCCACTTT. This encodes CASSQRTSDNSPLHF. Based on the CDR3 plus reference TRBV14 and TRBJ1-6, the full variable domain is EAGVTQFPSHSVIEKGQTVTLRCDPISGHDNLYWYRRVMGKEIKFLLHFVKESKQDESGMPNNRFLAERTGGTYSTLKVQPAELEDSGVYFCASSQRTSDNSPLHFGNGTRLTVT.

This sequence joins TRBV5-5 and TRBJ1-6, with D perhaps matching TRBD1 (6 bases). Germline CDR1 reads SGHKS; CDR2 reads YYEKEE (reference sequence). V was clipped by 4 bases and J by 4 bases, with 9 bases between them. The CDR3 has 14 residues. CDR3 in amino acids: CASSQQGYNSPLHF. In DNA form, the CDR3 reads TGTGCCAGCAGCCAACAGGGATATAATTCACCCCTCCACTTT.

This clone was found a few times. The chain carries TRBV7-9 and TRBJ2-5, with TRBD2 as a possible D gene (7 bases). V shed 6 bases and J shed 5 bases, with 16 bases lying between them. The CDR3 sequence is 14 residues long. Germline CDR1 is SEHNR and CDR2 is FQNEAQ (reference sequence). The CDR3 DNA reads TGTGCCAGCAGTCTGGGGGGGGCGAGGGAGACCCAGTACTTC. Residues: CASSLGGARETQYF.